This TCR beta chain was captured by sequencing in a study of T cells in Graves' hyperthyroidism and ophthalmopathy. Criteria for exclusion of patients were uncontrolled infection, other autoimmune disease, pregnancy or lactation. Fresh 10 ml peripheral blood yielded PBMCs. The CDR3 has 13 amino acids. Germline CDR1 reads SNHLY; CDR2 reads FYNNEI. This clonotype was detected many times. Amplification targeted TCR beta CDR3 regions from RNA transcripts. HTBI primers were employed in a first-round RT-PCR of the TCR CDR3. Via MiXCR, TCRdb re-called the multiplex PCR reads, giving one row per CDR3 protein. The table records fewer than 450,000 distinct CDR3 sequences, over 13% of them present only once.

The sequence derives from a man in his fifties or sixties with Graves' ophthalmopathy. This sequence joins TRBV2 and TRBJ2-7, with TRBD1 identical over 7 bases. The sample consisted of blood. CDR3 sequence (DNA): TGTGCGGGCAGGGGGTCGATCTCCTGGGAGCAGTACTTC. Translating it yields CAGRGSISWEQYF. Using reference TRBV2 and TRBJ2-7 for the parts outside the CDR3, the full variable domain is EPEVTQTPSHQVTQMGQEVILRCVPISNHLYFYWYRQILGQKVEFLVSFYNNEISEKSEIFDDQFSVERPDGSNFTLKIRSTKLEDSAMYFCAGRGSISWEQYFGPGTRLTVT.